This T cell receptor (beta chain) was recorded in a study of untreated major depressive disorder. For at least 8 weeks, patients took no psychiatric medication. Patients had moderate to severe depression. Findings and caveats of the study: Each subject's top five TRBV05-01 clones were all private. Differences in TRBV25-01 and TRBV02-01 usage did not reach significance. CD4+ T cells from depressed patients used TRBV05-01 (Vbeta 5.1) more often than controls.

CDR3 size: 13 residues. Trimming took off 1 base at V and 5 bases at J, with 8 bases between the two ends. Germline CDR1 is LNHDA and CDR2 is SQIVND (reference sequence). Clones were sequenced by immunoSEQ multiplex PCR, and TCRdb holds only the in-frame ones, with some missing. The sample comprises roughly 14,000 clones, 85% to 95% of which are singletons, and about 1.5% rests with the top ten. In this sample, this clone turned up a few times. Its antigen is currently unknown. The rearrangement uses TRBV19 and TRBJ1-1; D remains unclear. Material: CD4+ T cells from PBMCs. This TCR came from a woman aged 30 to 39 with major depressive disorder. CDR3 DNA: TGTGCCAGTAGTATAGTGGAGGGTACTGAAGCTTTCTTT. Translated: CASSIVEGTEAFF.